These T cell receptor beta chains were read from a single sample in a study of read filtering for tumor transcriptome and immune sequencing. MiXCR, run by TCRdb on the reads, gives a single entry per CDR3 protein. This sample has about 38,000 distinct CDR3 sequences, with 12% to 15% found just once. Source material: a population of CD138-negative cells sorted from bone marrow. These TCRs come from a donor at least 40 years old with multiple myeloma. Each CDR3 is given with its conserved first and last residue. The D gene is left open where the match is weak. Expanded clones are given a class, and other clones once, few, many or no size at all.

TGTGCCAGCAGCTTAGCAGGGGGAGGGACAGCCGGGGAGCTGTTTTTT	CASSLAGGGTAGELFF	many	TRBJ2-2	TRBV7-2	.
TGTGCCATCACCCCGAGCCGAGCCTACGAGCAGTACTTC	CAITPSRAYEQYF	many	TRBJ2-7	TRBV10-3	.
TGTGCCAGCAGAGACATCTCGGACGGTTTGGACGAGCAGTACTTC	CASRDISDGLDEQYF	.	TRBJ2-7	TRBV28	.
TGTGCCAGCAGCTTGTTGGCGGGAGGGCTGGCAGATACGCAGTATTTT	CASSLLAGGLADTQYF	many	TRBJ2-3	TRBV5-4	TRBD2
TGTGCCAGCAGGAACTGGTACACTGAAGCTTTCTTT	CASRNWYTEAFF	many	TRBJ1-1	TRBV6-2/TRBV6-3	.
TGTGCCAGCAGTTTATACTCTAGCGGGAGGGGGGAGCTGTTTTTT	CASSLYSSGRGELFF	many	TRBJ2-2	TRBV28	TRBD2
TGTGCCAGCAGCTTTACAGGGTACGAGCAGTACTTC	CASSFTGYEQYF	many	TRBJ2-7	TRBV7-2	.
TGTGCCAGTAATGGGGTAGCAGCCAGCAATCAGCCCCAGCATTTT	CASNGVAASNQPQHF	many	TRBJ1-5	TRBV19	.
TGTGCCAGCCTGGAAGACAGGAGCTATGGCTACACCTTC	CASLEDRSYGYTF	many	TRBJ1-2	TRBV28	.
TGCAGCGTTGGGACTAGCGGGACAATTCAGTACTTC	CSVGTSGTIQYF	many	TRBJ2-4	TRBV29-1	TRBD2
TGCAGTCTCGGCGGGGCCCGCCATGATACGCAGTATTTT	CSLGGARHDTQYF	once	TRBJ2-3	TRBV20-1	.